Sequencing of this TCR beta chain was carried out in a study of ipilimumab plus nivolumab after autologous stem cell transplantation. Patients got ipilimumab 1 mg/kg beginning 14 to 28 days post-transplant. TCRdb's table, derived via immunoSEQ multiplex PCR, lists solely in-frame clones and lacks some. Here the sample spans roughly 16,000 clones, 81% being singletons. The sequence came from a male donor with diffuse large B-cell lymphoma. Sequenced here: PBMCs, sampled in a trial of ipilimumab plus nivolumab as post-transplant consolidation.

The CDR3 region has the DNA TGTGCCAGCTCCGCGCGGGAGGGGACGTGGGGCACAGATACGCAGTATTTT. Its translation is CASSAREGTWGTDTQYF. The V call is TRBV18, the J call TRBJ2-3; 9 positions match TRBD2. Losses at the gene ends were 6 bases for V and 1 base for J; bases not matched to a gene: 11. Germline V gene data show CDR1 as KGHSH and CDR2 as LQKENI. CDR3 length: 17 residues.